The 9 T cell receptor beta chains given below trace back to one sample, sequenced in a study of blood T cell repertoires in COVID-19. The repertoire was sequenced with immunoSEQ multiplex PCR; TCRdb's copy has only in-frame clones and lacks some. The sample contains roughly 150,000 clones, 79% of which appear only once. Sequencing input: PBMCs or T cells enriched from blood (not recorded which). The receptor source for this set is a woman aged 70-85 years in a cohort exposed to, infected with or recovered from COVID-19 (not recorded which).

The CDR3 loop is CASSLTTDQETQYF. For the CDR3, the DNA is TGTGCCAGCTCACTCACGACAGACCAAGAGACCCAGTACTTC. V usage is TRBV18 and J usage is TRBJ2-5; D might be TRBD1 (5 bases). This CDR3 has 14 residues. Germline CDR1 reads KGHSH; CDR2 reads LQKENI. Trimming cost V 4 bases and J 0 bases, with 9 bases left between them.

The chain couples TRBV2 to TRBJ1-1; D not resolved. The CDR3 consists of 14 residues. Germline V gene lookup returns CDR1 SNHLY and CDR2 FYNNEI. The V end was cut by 6 bases, the J end by 3 bases, with 14 bases between. The CDR3 loop reads CASRARLYYTEAFF. Written as DNA, the CDR3 is TGTGCCAGCAGGGCCAGGTTATACTACACTGAAGCTTTCTTT. Combining the CDR3 with reference TRBV2 and TRBJ1-1 gives the whole variable domain EPEVTQTPSHQVTQMGQEVILRCVPISNHLYFYWYRQILGQKVEFLVSFYNNEISEKSEIFDDQFSVERPDGSNFTLKIRSTKLEDSAMYFCASRARLYYTEAFFGQGTRLTVV.

The CDR3 DNA sequence: TGTGCCAGCAGCTTTCGGGATAACTATGGCTACACCTTC. Translated: CASSFRDNYGYTF. The chain employs TRBV7-9 and TRBJ1-2; D remains unclear. V lost 3 bases and J 1 base, leaving 6 bases between the germline ends. This CDR3 is built from 13 residues. Looked up from germline, CDR1 is SEHNR and CDR2 is FQNEAQ (reference sequence). Combining the CDR3 with reference TRBV7-9 and TRBJ1-2 gives the whole variable domain DTGVSQNPRHKITKRGQNVTFRCDPISEHNRLYWYRQTLGQGPEFLTYFQNEAQLEKSRLLSDRFSAERPKGSFSTLEIQRTEQGDSAMYLCASSFRDNYGYTFGSGTRLTVV.

This chain uses TRBV7-9 with TRBJ1-2, with 7 nucleotides matching TRBD1. The CDR3 consists of 13 residues. Germline CDR1 is SEHNR and CDR2 is FQNEAQ (reference sequence). V shed 1 base and J 9 bases; nucleotides not matched to a gene: 5. The chain's CDR3 is CASSLDPGQSYTF. The CDR3 DNA reads as TGTGCCAGCAGCTTAGATCCGGGACAGAGCTACACCTTC.

This clone was recorded only once. The rearrangement links TRBV5-5 to TRBJ2-4; maybe TRBD2 (5 bases). Trimming shortened V by 4 bases and J by 0 bases, and 11 bases separated the two germline ends. The germline gives CDR1 SGHKS, CDR2 YYEKEE (reference sequence). The CDR3 loop spans 15 amino acids. The CDR3 loop is CASSPTGVAKNIQYF. Written as DNA, the CDR3 is TGTGCCAGCAGCCCTACCGGGGTAGCCAAAAACATTCAGTACTTC.

This clone came up a few times. The CDR3 coding sequence is TGTGCCAGCTCACTGGTAGCTTCTAGCACAGATACGCAGTATTTT. Encoded protein: CASSLVASSTDTQYF. V and J are TRBV18 and TRBJ2-3; D gene uncertain. The germline V gene encodes CDR1 KGHSH and CDR2 LQKENI. Trimming removed 4 bases at V and 0 bases at J, with 11 bases between. The CDR3 has 15 residues.

The chain employs TRBV9 and TRBJ2-7; tentatively, D is TRBD2 (5 bases). Trimming stripped 1 base from V and 4 bases from J, with 21 bases between. This CDR3 contains 17 residues. From germline, CDR1 is SGDLS and CDR2 YYNGEE. The CDR3 loop reads CASSVMAAPAGVYEQYF. The CDR3 nucleotides are TGTGCCAGCAGCGTAATGGCTGCCCCTGCCGGGGTATACGAGCAGTACTTC. The full variable domain, in which reference TRBV9 and TRBJ2-7 provide the parts outside the CDR3, is DSGVTQTPKHLITATGQRVTLRCSPRSGDLSVYWYQQSLDQGLQFLIQYYNGEERAKGNILERFSAQQFPDLHSELNLSSLELGDSALYFCASSVMAAPAGVYEQYFGPGTRLTVT.

J is TRBJ2-1 and V is TRBV28; possible D gene TRBD2, 5 bases. Trimming took 1 base from V and 7 from J, leaving 17 bases between them. The CDR3 runs to 16 residues. Germline CDR1 and CDR2: MDHEN and SYDVKM. DNA of the CDR3: TGTGCCAGCAGTTTATTTGCGGGTCGGGTGCGGAATGAGCAGTTCTTC. Translating it yields CASSLFAGRVRNEQFF.

The chain carries TRBV6-2 or TRBV6-3 and TRBJ2-7; TRBD2 matches 15 bases. CDR3 length: 16 residues. Germline V gene sequence: CDR1 MNHEY, CDR2 SVGEGT. Unmatched junction bases numbered 7, after V lost 6 bases and J lost 4 bases. The CDR3 bases are TGTGCCAGCAGCGATACGGGACTAGCGGGAGGATACGAGCAGTACTTC. This gives the protein CASSDTGLAGGYEQYF.